This T cell receptor (beta chain) was retrieved from a study of cytomegalovirus exposure and HLA in healthy donors. General observations from the study: Later findings reportedly placed an Asian-associated ancestry cluster below the approximately 670-donor mean for N-insertions. Among the CMV-associated chains, three were confirmed in vitro as specific for CMV antigens. TCR beta chain V- and J-gene trimming was linked, in a later analysis, to a missense variant in DCLRE1C.

About this clone itself: Its target is unknown.

It was with 60 Vbeta and 13 Jbeta primers that the PCR ran. The assay was immunoSEQ multiplex PCR, and TCRdb's table has in-frame clones only and misses some. Here the sample spans about 89,000 clones, 85% being singletons. Trimming removed 6 bases from V and 0 bases from J, with 11 bases in between. CDR3 length: 15 residues. Germline V gene data show CDR1 as MNHEY and CDR2 as SVGAGI. This cohort consisted of healthy bone marrow donors. This TCR was recovered from a man in his forties in good health and CMV-seropositive. The source material was PBMCs. This sequence joins TRBV6-5 and TRBJ1-4; TRBD1 might be the D (5 bases). The CDR3 bases are TGTGCCAGCAGACGAGACAGAGCAACTAATGAAAAACTGTTTTTT. Encoded protein: CASRRDRATNEKLFF.